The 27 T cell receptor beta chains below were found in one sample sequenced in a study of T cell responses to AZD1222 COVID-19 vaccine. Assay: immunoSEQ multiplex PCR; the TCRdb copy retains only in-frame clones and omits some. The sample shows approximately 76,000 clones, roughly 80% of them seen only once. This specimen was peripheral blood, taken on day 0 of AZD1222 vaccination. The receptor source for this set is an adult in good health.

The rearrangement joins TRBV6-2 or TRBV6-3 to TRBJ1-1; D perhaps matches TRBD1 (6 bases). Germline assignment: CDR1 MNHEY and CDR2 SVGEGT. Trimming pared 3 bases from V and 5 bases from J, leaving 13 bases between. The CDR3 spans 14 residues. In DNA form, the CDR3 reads TGTGCCAGCAGTTATCGGCAGGGGTGGACTGAAGCTTTCTTT. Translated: CASSYRQGWTEAFF.

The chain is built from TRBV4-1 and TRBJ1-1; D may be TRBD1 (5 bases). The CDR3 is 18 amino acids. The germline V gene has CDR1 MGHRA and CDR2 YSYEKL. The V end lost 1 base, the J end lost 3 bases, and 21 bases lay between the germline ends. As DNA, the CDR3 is TGCGCCAGCAGCCAAGGAATATTAGGGCGCAGGGCGGACACTGAAGCTTTCTTT. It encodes CASSQGILGRRADTEAFF.

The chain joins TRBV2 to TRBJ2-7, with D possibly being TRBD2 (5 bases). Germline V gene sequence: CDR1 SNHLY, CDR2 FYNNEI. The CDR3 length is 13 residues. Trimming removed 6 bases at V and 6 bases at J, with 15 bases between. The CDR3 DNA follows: TGTGCCAGCAGGATCTCTGGTGAGGGCGAGCAGTACTTC. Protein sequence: CASRISGEGEQYF.

The CDR3 sequence: CASTPGYKSGYTF. The CDR3 nucleotides are TGTGCCAGCACTCCAGGCTACAAGAGCGGCTACACCTTC. The rearrangement links TRBV3-1 (or the pseudogene TRBV3-2) to TRBJ1-2; no definite D call. Germline-derived CDR1 and CDR2 are LGHDT and YNNKEL (reference sequence). V lost 7 bases, J lost 8 bases, and 17 bases lay in between. The CDR3 consists of 13 residues.

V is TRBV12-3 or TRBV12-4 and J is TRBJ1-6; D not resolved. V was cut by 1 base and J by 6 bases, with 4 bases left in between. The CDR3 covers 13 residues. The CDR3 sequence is CASSLVSNSPLHF. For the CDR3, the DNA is TGTGCCAGCAGTTTAGTTAGTAATTCACCCCTCCACTTT.

The CDR3: CASSPGTSGSFNEQFF. The CDR3 nucleotides read TGCGCCAGCAGCCCAGGGACTAGCGGGAGCTTCAATGAGCAGTTCTTC. The chain uses TRBV5-1 and TRBJ2-1, with 14 bases matching TRBD2. The CDR3 runs to 16 residues. Germline V CDR1 and CDR2: SGHRS, YFSETQ. V trimming: 4 bases; J trimming: 6 bases; junction bases outside the gene matches: 6.

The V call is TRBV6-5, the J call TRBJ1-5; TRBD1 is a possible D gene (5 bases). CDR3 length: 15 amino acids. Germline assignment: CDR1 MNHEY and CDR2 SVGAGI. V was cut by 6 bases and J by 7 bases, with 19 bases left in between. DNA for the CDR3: TGTGCCAGCAGCGCAGTGGGGGGAGCGAGACAGCCCCAGCATTTT. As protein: CASSAVGGARQPQHF.

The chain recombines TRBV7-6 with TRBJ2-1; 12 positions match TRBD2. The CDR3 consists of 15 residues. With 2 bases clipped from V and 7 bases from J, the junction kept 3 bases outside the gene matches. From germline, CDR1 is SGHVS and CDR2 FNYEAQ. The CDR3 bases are TGTGCCAGCAGCTTAACTAGCGGGAGGCAAAATGAGCAGTTCTTC. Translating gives CASSLTSGRQNEQFF.

As DNA, the CDR3 is TGCGCCAGCAGCTTCAGAGATACGCAGTATTTT. It yields the protein CASSFRDTQYF. The V and J genes are TRBV5-1 and TRBJ2-3; D remains unclear. V was trimmed by 2 bases and J by 5 bases, leaving 3 bases between them. Germline V gene lookup returns CDR1 SGHRS and CDR2 YFSETQ. This CDR3 spans 11 amino acids.

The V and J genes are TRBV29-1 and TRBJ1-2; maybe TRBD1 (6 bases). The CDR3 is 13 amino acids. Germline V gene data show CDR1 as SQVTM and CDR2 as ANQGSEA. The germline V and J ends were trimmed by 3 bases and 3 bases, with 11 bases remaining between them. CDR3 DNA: TGCAGCGTTGATATACAGGGTTACTATGGCTACACCTTC. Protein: CSVDIQGYYGYTF.

The CDR3 spells CASSAEPGQGVGELFF. The CDR3, as DNA: TGTGCCAGCAGCGCCGAACCGGGACAGGGGGTCGGGGAGCTGTTTTTT. V and J are TRBV11-3 and TRBJ2-2, with 11 bases that match TRBD1. CDR1 and CDR2 (germline): SGHNT, YENEEA. The CDR3 consists of 16 residues. The V segment lost 5 bases and the J segment 7 bases; nucleotides outside the gene matches: 9.

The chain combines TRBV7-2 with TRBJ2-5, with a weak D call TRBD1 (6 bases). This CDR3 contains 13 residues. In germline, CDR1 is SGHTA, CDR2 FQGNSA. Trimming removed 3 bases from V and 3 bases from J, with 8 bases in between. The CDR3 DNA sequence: TGTGCCAGCAGCTTGGGACAAAAAGAGACCCAGTACTTC. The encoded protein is CASSLGQKETQYF.

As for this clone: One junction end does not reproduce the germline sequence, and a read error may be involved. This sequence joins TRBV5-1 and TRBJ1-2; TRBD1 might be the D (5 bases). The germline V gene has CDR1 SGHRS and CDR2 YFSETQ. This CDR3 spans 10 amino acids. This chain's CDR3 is CASSLGAVLF. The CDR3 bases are TGCGCCAGCAGCCTAGGGGCGGTGTTGTTC.

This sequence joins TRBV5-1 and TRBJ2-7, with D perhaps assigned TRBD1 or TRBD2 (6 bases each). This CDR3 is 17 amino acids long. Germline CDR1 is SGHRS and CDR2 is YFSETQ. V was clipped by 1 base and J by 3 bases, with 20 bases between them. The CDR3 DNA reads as TGCGCCAGCAGCTTGAGCATTGGGGTCGGGGGCCTCTACGAGCAGTACTTC. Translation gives CASSLSIGVGGLYEQYF. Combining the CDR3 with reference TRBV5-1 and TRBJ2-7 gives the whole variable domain KAGVTQTPRYLIKTRGQQVTLSCSPISGHRSVSWYQQTPGQGLQFLFEYFSETQRNKGNFPGRFSGRQFSNSRSEMNVSTLELGDSALYLCASSLSIGVGGLYEQYFGPGTRLTVT.

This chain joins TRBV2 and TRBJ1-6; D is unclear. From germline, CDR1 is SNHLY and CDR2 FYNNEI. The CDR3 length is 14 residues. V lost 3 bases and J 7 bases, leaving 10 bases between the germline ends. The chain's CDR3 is CASSDRTENSPLHF. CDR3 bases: TGTGCCAGCAGTGACAGGACTGAGAATTCACCCCTCCACTTT. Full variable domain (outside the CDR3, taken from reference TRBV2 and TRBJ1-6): EPEVTQTPSHQVTQMGQEVILRCVPISNHLYFYWYRQILGQKVEFLVSFYNNEISEKSEIFDDQFSVERPDGSNFTLKIRSTKLEDSAMYFCASSDRTENSPLHFGNGTRLTVT.

The CDR3 coding sequence is TGTGCCAGCAGCCAGGGGACTAGCGCAGACAATGAGCAGTTCTTC. Its translation is CASSQGTSADNEQFF. The chain has TRBV4-2 and TRBJ2-1; TRBD2 agrees at 10 bases. Unmatched junction bases numbered 4, after V lost 3 bases and J lost 5 bases. Germline CDR1 is LGHNA and CDR2 is YNFKEQ. The CDR3 loop spans 15 amino acids.

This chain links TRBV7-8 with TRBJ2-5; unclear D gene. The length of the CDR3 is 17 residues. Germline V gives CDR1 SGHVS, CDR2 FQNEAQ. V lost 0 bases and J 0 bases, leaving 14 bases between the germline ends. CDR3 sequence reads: CASSLAGSLQYQETQYF. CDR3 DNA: TGTGCCAGCAGCTTAGCAGGTTCACTTCAGTACCAAGAGACCCAGTACTTC.

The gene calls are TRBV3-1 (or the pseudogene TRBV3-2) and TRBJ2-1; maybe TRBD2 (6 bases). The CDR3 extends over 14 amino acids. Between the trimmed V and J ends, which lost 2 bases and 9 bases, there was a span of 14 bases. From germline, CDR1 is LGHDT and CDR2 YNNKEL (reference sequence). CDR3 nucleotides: TGTGCCAGCAGCCAATATATGCGGGGCCTTGAGCAGTTCTTC. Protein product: CASSQYMRGLEQFF.

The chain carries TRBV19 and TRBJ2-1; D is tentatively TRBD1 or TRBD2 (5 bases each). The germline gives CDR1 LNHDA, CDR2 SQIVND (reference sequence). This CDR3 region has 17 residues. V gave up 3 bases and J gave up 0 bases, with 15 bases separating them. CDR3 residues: CASSILGTASSYNEQFF. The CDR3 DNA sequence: TGTGCCAGTAGTATCCTCGGGACCGCCTCCTCCTACAATGAGCAGTTCTTC.

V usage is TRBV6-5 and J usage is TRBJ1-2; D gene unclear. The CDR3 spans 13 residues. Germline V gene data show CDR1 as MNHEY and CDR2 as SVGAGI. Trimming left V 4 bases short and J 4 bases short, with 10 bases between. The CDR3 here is CASSSLGLYGYTF. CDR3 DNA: TGTGCCAGCAGTTCCCTCGGCCTCTATGGCTACACCTTC.

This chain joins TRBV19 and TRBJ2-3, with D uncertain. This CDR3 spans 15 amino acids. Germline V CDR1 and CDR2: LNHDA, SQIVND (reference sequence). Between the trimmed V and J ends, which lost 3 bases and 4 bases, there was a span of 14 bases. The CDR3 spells CASSMGTIDADTQYF. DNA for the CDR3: TGTGCCAGTAGTATGGGCACTATAGACGCAGATACGCAGTATTTT.

CDR3: CASSLMAGGTYNEQFF. The CDR3 DNA follows: TGCGCCAGCAGCTTGATGGCGGGAGGAACCTACAATGAGCAGTTCTTC. The rearrangement uses TRBV5-1 and TRBJ2-1; 8 nucleotides line up with TRBD2. Germline CDR1 SGHRS, CDR2 YFSETQ. This CDR3 has 16 residues. J lost 2 bases, V lost 1 base, and 5 bases had no gene match.

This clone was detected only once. CDR3 protein: CASSSRREYTGELFF. In nucleotides, the CDR3 is TGTGCCAGCAGCTCTCGCCGTGAGTACACCGGGGAGCTGTTTTTT. The chain is built from TRBV5-6 and TRBJ2-2; D remains unclear. V lost 3 bases and J lost 3, with 12 bases in between. The germline CDR1 and CDR2 sequences are SGHDT and YYEEEE. The CDR3 contains 15 residues.

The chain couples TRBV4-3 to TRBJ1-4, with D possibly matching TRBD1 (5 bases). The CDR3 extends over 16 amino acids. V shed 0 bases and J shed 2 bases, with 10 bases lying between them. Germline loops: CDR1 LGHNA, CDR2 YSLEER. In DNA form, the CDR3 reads TGCGCCAGCAGCCAAGATCGGGGGGGGACTAATGAAAAACTGTTTTTT. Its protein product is CASSQDRGGTNEKLFF.

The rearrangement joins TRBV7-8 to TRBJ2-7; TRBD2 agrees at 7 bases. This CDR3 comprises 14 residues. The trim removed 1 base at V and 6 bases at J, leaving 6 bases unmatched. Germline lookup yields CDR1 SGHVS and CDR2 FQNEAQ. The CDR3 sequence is CASSLGGRDGEQYF. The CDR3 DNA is TGTGCCAGCAGCTTAGGCGGGAGAGATGGCGAGCAGTACTTC.

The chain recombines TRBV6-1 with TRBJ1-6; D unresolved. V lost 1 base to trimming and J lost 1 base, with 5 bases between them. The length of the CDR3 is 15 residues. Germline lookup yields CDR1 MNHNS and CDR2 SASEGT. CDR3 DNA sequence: TGTGCCAGCAGTGAAGGGAATTCCTATAATTCACCCCTCCACTTT. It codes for CASSEGNSYNSPLHF.

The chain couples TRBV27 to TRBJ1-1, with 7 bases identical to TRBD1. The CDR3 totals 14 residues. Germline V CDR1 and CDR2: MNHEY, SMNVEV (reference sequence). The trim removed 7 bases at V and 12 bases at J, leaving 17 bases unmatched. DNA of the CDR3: TGTGCCAGCAAACCCCTTCTCTCCCGAGGGGGCCCTTTCTTT. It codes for CASKPLLSRGGPFF.